This T cell receptor (beta chain) was identified during a study of T-cell reconstitution after alpha-beta-depleted transplantation in children. Study outcomes and limitations: After transplant, high TCRbeta diversity at day 60 in some patients arose from surviving recipient T cells and thymic progenitors. Reportedly, roughly two months post-transplant, alpha-beta T cells arose from several hundred expanded graft clones. Newly produced T cells mostly accounted for T-cell counts and diversity one year post-transplant.

Unique molecular identifiers were incorporated during preparation of the TCRbeta library. TCRdb reanalysed the PCR reads using MiXCR and keeps one entry per CDR3 protein. The table records over 100,000 distinct CDR3 sequences, about 9.4% of them present only once. There are a few counts of this clonotype. What it recognizes is unknown. An end of the junction does not agree with germline; a read error may underlie this. The CDR3 covers 14 residues. CDR1 and CDR2 from the germline V gene are SSHAT and FNYEAQ (reference sequence). The chain employs TRBV7-7 and TRBJ2-5; 8 nucleotides agree with TRBD2. Sequencing was performed on PBMCs, taken before TCRalphabeta/CD19-depleted stem cell transplant. The receptor was isolated from a boy aged 2 to 10 with acute lymphoblastic leukemia, due to receive a stem cell transplant. The CDR3 coding sequence is TGTGCTAGCAGCTTTGCGGGAGGACGGGAGACCCAGTACTTC. Protein product: CASSFAGGRETQYF.